The 9 T cell receptor beta chains presented below share a single source sample, sequenced in a study of T cells in women clearing cervical HPV infection. Clones were sequenced by immunoSEQ multiplex PCR, and TCRdb holds only the in-frame ones, with some missing. The sample includes tens of thousands of clones. Sample: blood buffy coat. Every receptor here comes from a woman aged 18-70 years with a cervical HPV16 infection that either progressed to CIN3+ or cleared (not recorded which).

About this clone itself: The sequence runs out 3 residues before the end of the CDR3; the remainder is reconstructed from the germline J gene. The chain couples TRBV6-2 or TRBV6-3 to TRBJ2-1; D is possibly TRBD2 (6 bases). The ends were cut back, 4 bases at V and 7 bases at J, with 11 bases in the middle. The CDR3 totals 13 residues. Looked up from germline, CDR1 is MNHEY and CDR2 is SVGEGT. The CDR3: CASSFGGINEQFF. Incomplete CDR3 DNA: TGTGCCAGCAGTTTTGGGGGGATTAATGAG.

With regard to this clone: The CDR3 extends 3 residues past the end of the read, so its final part is completed from the germline J gene. The chain combines TRBV7-6 with TRBJ2-2; possible D gene TRBD2, 5 bases. V lost 5 bases and J 1 base, leaving 8 bases between the germline ends. Per the germline V gene, CDR1 is SGHVS and CDR2 is FNYEAQ. This CDR3 has 14 residues. The CDR3 bases that were read are TGTGCCAGCAGCCCCGCGGGGAACACCGGGGAG. Protein: CASSPAGNTGE. In full, the CDR3 reads CASSPAGNTGELFF. Full variable domain (outside the CDR3, taken from reference TRBV7-6 and TRBJ2-2): GAGVSQSPRYKVTKRGQDVALRCDPISGHVSLYWYRQALGQGPEFLTYFNYEAQQDKSGLPNDRFSAERPEGSISTLTIQRTEQRDSAMYRCASSPAGNTGELFFGEGSRLTVL.

Details on this clone: The sequenced fragment ends 3 residues before the CDR3 boundary, so the rest is inferred from the germline J gene. This chain links TRBV7-9 with TRBJ2-4; 10 bases map to TRBD1. The CDR3 is 14 amino acids. CDR1 and CDR2 from the germline V gene are SEHNR and FQNEAQ (reference sequence). The covered CDR3 bases are TGTGCCAGCAGCCTTGACAGGGGGCAAGGGGGT. Its translation is CASSLDRGQGG. The entire CDR3 sequence reads CASSLDRGQGGQYF.

Partial CDR3 DNA: TGTGCCAGTAGTCCCGGGACTAGCGTTGCCTACAATGAG. Its translation: CASSPGTSVAYNE. The full-length CDR3 reads as CASSPGTSVAYNEQFF. This chain uses TRBV19 with TRBJ2-1; the match to TRBD2 covers 10 bases. The read falls 3 residues short of the CDR3 end, and the missing part is taken from the germline J gene. Looked up from germline, CDR1 is LNHDA and CDR2 is SQIVND (reference sequence). The CDR3 spans 16 residues. Trimming removed 5 bases from V and 2 bases from J; junction bases left unmatched: 6.

The sequenced CDR3 bases are TGTGCCATCACCGGCGGGGGTGGTGAG. Its protein product is CAITGGGGE. In full, the CDR3 reads CAITGGGGEQFF. V is TRBV10-3 and J is TRBJ2-1; 7 positions match TRBD2. Read data end 3 residues before the CDR3 end; the end is taken from the germline J gene. Trimming took 7 bases from V and 9 from J; bases not matched to a gene: 6. The germline V gene encodes CDR1 ENHRY and CDR2 SYGVKD. This CDR3 spans 12 amino acids.

Note on this clone: The read ends 3 residues before the CDR3 terminus; that terminus is restored from the germline J gene. The gene calls are TRBV11-2 and TRBJ1-2; TRBD1 aligns across 8 bases. V shed 5 bases and J 5 bases; nucleotides not matched to a gene: 1. Germline CDR1 is SGHAT and CDR2 is FQNNGV. The length of the CDR3 is 12 residues. CDR3 protein: CASSDRGYGYTF. CDR3 DNA, as far as it was read: TGTGCCAGCAGCGACAGGGGATATGGC. The entire variable domain, with the rest obtained from reference TRBV11-2 and TRBJ1-2, is as follows: EAGVAQSPRYKIIEKRQSVAFWCNPISGHATLYWYQQILGQGPKLLIQFQNNGVVDDSQLPKDRFSAERLKGVDSTLKIQPAKLEDSAVYLCASSDRGYGYTFGSGTRLTVV.

Details on this clone: Read sequence stops 3 residues before the CDR3 end, and the germline J gene provides the missing end. The V gene is TRBV7-7, the J gene TRBJ2-3, with 10 bases matching TRBD2. The CDR3 contains 15 residues. Per germline, CDR1 SSHAT and CDR2 FNYEAQ (reference sequence). CDR3 bases read: TGTGCCAGCAGCTTAACCCTAGCGGGAGTGGAGACG. Protein product: CASSLTLAGVET. The entire CDR3 sequence reads CASSLTLAGVETQYF.

Note on this clone: The read ends 3 residues before the CDR3 terminus; that terminus is restored from the germline J gene. The chain carries TRBV7-6 and TRBJ2-7, with TRBD1 matching 7 bases. CDR3 length equals 15 residues. Germline CDR1 and CDR2: SGHVS and FNYEAQ. V shed 6 bases and J 2 bases; nucleotides not matched to a gene: 10. The CDR3 spells CASRATGLVPYEQYF. The part of the CDR3 DNA that was read is TGTGCCAGCAGAGCGACAGGGTTGGTTCCCTACGAG.

Points on this clone: Read coverage stops 3 residues before the CDR3 terminus; the germline J gene supplies the remainder. The rearrangement joins TRBV7-3 to TRBJ2-2, with D possibly TRBD2 on 5 matching bases. Looked up from germline, CDR1 is SGHTA and CDR2 is FQGTGA. Trimming took 5 bases from V and 6 from J, leaving 10 bases between them. CDR3 length: 13 amino acids. The CDR3 sequence: CASSALGPGELFF. CDR3 DNA (partial): TGTGCCAGCAGCGCACTAGGTCCCGGGGAG.